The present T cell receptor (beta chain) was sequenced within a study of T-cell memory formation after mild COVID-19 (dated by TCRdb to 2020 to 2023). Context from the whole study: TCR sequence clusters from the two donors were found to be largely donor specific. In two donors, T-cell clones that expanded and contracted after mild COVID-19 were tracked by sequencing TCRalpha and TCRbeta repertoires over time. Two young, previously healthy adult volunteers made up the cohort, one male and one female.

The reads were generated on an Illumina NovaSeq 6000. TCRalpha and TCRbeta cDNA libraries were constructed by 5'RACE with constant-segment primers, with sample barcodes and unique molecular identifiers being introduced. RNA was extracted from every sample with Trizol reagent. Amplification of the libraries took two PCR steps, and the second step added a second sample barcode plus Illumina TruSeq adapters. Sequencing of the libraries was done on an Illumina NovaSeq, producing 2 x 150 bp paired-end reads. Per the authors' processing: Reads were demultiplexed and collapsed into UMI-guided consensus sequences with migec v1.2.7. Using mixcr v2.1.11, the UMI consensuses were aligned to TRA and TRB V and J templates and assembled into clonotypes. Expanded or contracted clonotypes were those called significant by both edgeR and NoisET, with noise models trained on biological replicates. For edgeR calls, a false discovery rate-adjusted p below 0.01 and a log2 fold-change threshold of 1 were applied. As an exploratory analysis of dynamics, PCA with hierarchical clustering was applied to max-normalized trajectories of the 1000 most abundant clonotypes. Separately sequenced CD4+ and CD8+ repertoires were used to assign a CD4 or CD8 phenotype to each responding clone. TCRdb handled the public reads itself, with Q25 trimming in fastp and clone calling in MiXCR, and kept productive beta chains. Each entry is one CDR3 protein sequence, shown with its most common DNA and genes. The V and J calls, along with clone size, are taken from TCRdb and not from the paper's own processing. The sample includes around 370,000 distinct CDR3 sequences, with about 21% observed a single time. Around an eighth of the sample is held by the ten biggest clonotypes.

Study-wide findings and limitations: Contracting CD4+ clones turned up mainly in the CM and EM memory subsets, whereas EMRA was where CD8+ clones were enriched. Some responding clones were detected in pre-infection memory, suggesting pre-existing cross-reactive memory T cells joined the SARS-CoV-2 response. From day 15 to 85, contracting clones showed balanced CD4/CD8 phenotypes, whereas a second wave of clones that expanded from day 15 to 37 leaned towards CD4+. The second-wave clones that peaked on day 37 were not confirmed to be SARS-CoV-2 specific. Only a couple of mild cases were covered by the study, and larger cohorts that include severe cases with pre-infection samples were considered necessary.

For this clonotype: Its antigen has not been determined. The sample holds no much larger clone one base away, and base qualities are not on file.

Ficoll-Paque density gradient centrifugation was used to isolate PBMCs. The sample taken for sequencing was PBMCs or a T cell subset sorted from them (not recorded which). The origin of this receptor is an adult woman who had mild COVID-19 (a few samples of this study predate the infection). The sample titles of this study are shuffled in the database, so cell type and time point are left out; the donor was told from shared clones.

Read as DNA, the sequence is TGTGCCACCAGACTAGCAGAGACCCAGTACTTC. This codes for CATRLAETQYF. In this chain, TRBV2 is recombined with TRBJ2-5, with TRBD2 identical over 7 junction bases. There are 11 amino acids in the CDR3, from cysteine to phenylalanine inclusive. The only DNA kept is the CDR3, 33 bases in frame from the first base. The germline V gene supplies CDR1 SNHLY and CDR2 FYNNEI. Germline trimming amounts to 10 bases on V and 4 bases on J, with 3 as the count of junction bases outside the gene matches.